Following are 18 T cell receptor beta chains from one sample sequenced in a study of monozygotic twins with inflammatory bowel disease. From its re-call of the 5' RACE reads, TCRdb lists each CDR3 protein once, without DNA. The sample has around 150,000 distinct CDR3 sequences, and its top ten clones hold 2.4%. The sequenced sample was blood. These receptors were obtained from a human donor with ulcerative colitis or Crohn's disease, or a healthy co-twin of an affected twin (not recorded which).

The rearrangement uses TRBV7-2 and TRBJ1-1. The germline V gene encodes CDR1 SGHTA and CDR2 FQGNSA. The CDR3 contains 13 residues. This CDR3 reads CASSSTPNTEAFF.

The chain uses TRBV20-1 and TRBJ1-1. This CDR3 region has 14 residues. The germline CDR1 and CDR2 sequences are DFQATT and SNEGSKA (reference sequence). The CDR3 protein is CSARFGTANTEAFF.

The chain employs TRBV5-1 and TRBJ1-1; TCRdb selects TRBD1, and the lack of DNA leaves this call unchecked. There are 15 residues in the CDR3. Germline lookup yields CDR1 SGHRS and CDR2 YFSETQ. The CDR3 loop is CASSFYTGNEGEAFF.

The chain links TRBV11-1 to TRBJ2-1; TCRdb's D call of TRBD2 is untestable without DNA. The V gene's germline CDR1 is SGHAT and CDR2 FQDESV (reference sequence). The CDR3 contains 18 residues. The CDR3 sequence: CASSLGGLAGADLNEQFF.

This sequence joins TRBV4-1 and TRBJ1-5; TCRdb selects TRBD1, and the lack of DNA leaves this call unchecked. This CDR3 spans 18 amino acids. Germline loops: CDR1 MGHRA, CDR2 YSYEKL. The CDR3 region is CASSQGPRDGRSNQPQHF.

V and J are TRBV18 and TRBJ1-1; there is no DNA to check the TCRdb D call of TRBD1. The V gene's germline CDR1 is KGHSH and CDR2 LQKENI. This CDR3 comprises 13 residues. The chain's CDR3 is CASSPPGQFEAFF.

V usage is TRBV15 and J usage is TRBJ1-5. CDR1 is LNHNV, CDR2 YYDKDF, per germline (reference sequence). There are 14 residues in the CDR3. The CDR3 reads CATSRDLGNQPQHF.

The chain recombines TRBV12-3 or TRBV12-4 with TRBJ1-6; no DNA is available, so the TRBD1 call from TCRdb remains unchecked. This CDR3 has 14 amino acids. The CDR3 protein is CASTRQQGNSPLHF.

The rearrangement uses TRBV3-1 and TRBJ2-7; TCRdb reports TRBD1, a call that lacks DNA to check it against. Germline assignment: CDR1 LGHDT and CDR2 YNNKEL (reference sequence). The CDR3 covers 15 residues. The CDR3 region is CASSLGTDSSYEQYF.

The chain carries TRBV7-8 and TRBJ2-1; TCRdb's D gene call, TRBD2, goes unchecked for lack of DNA. The CDR3 spans 18 residues. The germline V gene encodes CDR1 SGHVS and CDR2 FQNEAQ. CDR3 protein: CASSLRRGGLAGLNEQFF.

The chain joins TRBV12-3 or TRBV12-4 to TRBJ2-2; the D gene TCRdb calls, TRBD2, cannot be checked with no DNA. The CDR3 is 17 residues long. The CDR3 is CASSFKASGAGAGELFF.

This chain connects TRBV24-1 to TRBJ2-1; the D call from TCRdb, TRBD2, cannot be confirmed without DNA. Per the germline V gene, CDR1 is KGHDR and CDR2 is SFDVKD. The CDR3 sequence is 17 residues long. The CDR3 region is CATSDPSPRAKVNEQFF.

V is TRBV6-2 or TRBV6-3 and J is TRBJ2-7; there is no DNA to check the TCRdb D call of TRBD1. CDR3 length: 14 residues. Germline-derived CDR1 and CDR2 are MNHEY and SVGEGT. This chain's CDR3 is CASAKPTGIYEQYF.

V gene TRBV7-9 combines with J gene TRBJ2-5. This CDR3 has 12 amino acids. Germline CDR1 and CDR2: SEHNR and FQNEAQ (reference sequence). The CDR3 protein is CASSLSMETQYF.

J is TRBJ2-5 and V is TRBV28; as DNA is missing, the TRBD2 call by TCRdb cannot be tested. The CDR3 is 16 residues long. CDR1 and CDR2 (germline): MDHEN, SYDVKM. CDR3 residues: CASSPLGSSGRETQYF.

The J gene is TRBJ1-1, the V gene TRBV19; TCRdb selects TRBD1, and the lack of DNA leaves this call unchecked. There are 12 residues in the CDR3. In germline, CDR1 is LNHDA, CDR2 SQIVND (reference sequence). CDR3 in amino acids: CASTASGVRAFF.

This rearrangement joins TRBV7-2 to TRBJ1-4; the TCRdb call, TRBD1, lacks DNA for checking. The germline V gene encodes CDR1 SGHTA and CDR2 FQGNSA. The CDR3 is made up of 15 amino acids. CDR3 protein: CASSSPGQGSEKLFF. The whole variable domain, remainder taken from reference TRBV7-2 and TRBJ1-4, is GAGVSQSPSNKVTEKGKDVELRCDPISGHTALYWYRQSLGQGLEFLIYFQGNSAPDKSGLPSDRFSAERTGGSVSTLTIQRTQQEDSAVYLCASSSPGQGSEKLFFGSGTQLSVL.

This chain joins TRBV20-1 and TRBJ2-3; TCRdb names TRBD1, which stays unverified in the absence of DNA. The CDR3 has 15 amino acids. Germline assignment: CDR1 DFQATT and CDR2 SNEGSKA (reference sequence). This chain's CDR3 is CSTPPDFPSTDTQYF.